This T cell receptor (beta chain) comes out of a study of T cell clones after liver transplantation. The wider study: As an antigen-independent comparator, third-party-reactive TCRbeta sequences came from pre-transplant mixed lymphocyte reactions.

General study results and limits: Donor-reactive sequences fell more than third party-reactive ones, suggesting partial deletion. Conclusions were preliminary, with small, heterogeneous patient groups.

The CDR3 is 14 residues long. V shed 4 bases and J 8 bases; nucleotides not matched to a gene: 7. Germline V gives CDR1 SGHDN, CDR2 FVKESK. Using immunoSEQ multiplex PCR, the repertoire was profiled, and TCRdb retains in-frame clones only, with some absent. The sample consists of 55,000 or so clones, 70% to 80% of them appearing once. In the case of this clone: Its antigen is undetermined.

Here the sequenced sample was CD4+ T cells from blood, taken before liver transplant. The V and J genes are TRBV14 and TRBJ1-4, with 7 bases lining up with TRBD1. This TCR derives from a human donor who received a liver transplant. The CDR3 here is CASSPRTGGEKLFF. DNA of the CDR3: TGTGCCAGCAGCCCCCGGACAGGAGGAGAAAAACTGTTTTTT.